The 20 T cell receptor beta chains in this list originate from one sample, sequenced in a study of identical twins. TCRdb re-called the 5' RACE reads through MiXCR, storing one row per CDR3 protein. The sample has around 280,000 distinct CDR3 sequences, approximately 8.5% seen once. These records were also assigned to another study, of yellow fever vaccine responses in identical twins.

The sequencing sample was made of memory (CD45RO+) T cells sorted from blood. These receptors were taken from a woman aged 18-29 years in good health.

In this sample, this clonotype turned up many times. This chain connects TRBV20-1 to TRBJ1-2, with a tentative D call TRBD1 (6 bases). The V gene lost 3 bases and the J gene lost 3 bases, with 11 bases spanning the gap. This CDR3 spans 13 amino acids. Per germline, CDR1 DFQATT and CDR2 SNEGSKA (reference sequence). CDR3 in amino acids: CSASEGGYYGYTF. The DNA for the CDR3 is TGCAGTGCTAGTGAAGGGGGGTACTATGGCTACACCTTC.

This clonotype was seen a handful of times. The chain has TRBV28 and TRBJ2-5; tentatively, D is TRBD1 or TRBD2 (5 bases each). Germline V gene lookup returns CDR1 MDHEN and CDR2 SYDVKM. The V and J ends lost 3 bases and 4 bases respectively, with 15 bases between them. The length of the CDR3 is 15 residues. The CDR3 coding sequence is TGTGCCAGCAGTTTCCCCTCCGGGACCGGAGAGACCCAGTACTTC. It encodes CASSFPSGTGETQYF.

The table lists this clonotype with many counts. The chain combines TRBV24-1 with TRBJ2-5; D ambiguous. Trimming left V 4 bases short and J 5 bases short, with 7 bases between. CDR1 KGHDR and CDR2 SFDVKD come from the germline V gene. CDR3 length: 12 residues. Here the CDR3 reads CATSDPLETQYF. The CDR3, as DNA: TGTGCCACCAGTGACCCCTTGGAGACCCAGTACTTC.

The chain is built from TRBV9 and TRBJ2-2; D perhaps matches TRBD2 (6 bases). The CDR3 loop spans 14 amino acids. The germline V and J ends were trimmed by 4 bases and 7 bases, with 14 bases remaining between them. Germline CDR1 and CDR2: SGDLS and YYNGEE. The CDR3 region is CASSIGGVDGELFF. The DNA of the CDR3 is TGTGCCAGCAGCATCGGCGGGGTTGACGGGGAGCTGTTTTTT.

This clonotype was recorded many times. The V call is TRBV7-2, the J call TRBJ2-1; tentatively, D is TRBD2 (6 bases). The V gene's germline CDR1 is SGHTA and CDR2 FQGNSA. The CDR3 covers 15 residues. V was trimmed by 2 bases and J by 5 bases, leaving 13 bases between them. The CDR3 DNA is TGTGCCAGCAGCTTATCACGGGACTTAAACAATGAGCAGTTCTTC. The encoded protein is CASSLSRDLNNEQFF.

There are a few counts of this clonotype. The chain carries TRBV20-1 and TRBJ2-7; tentative D call: TRBD2 (7 bases). This CDR3 is built from 13 residues. V was trimmed by 5 bases and J by 7 bases, leaving 18 bases between them. Per germline, CDR1 DFQATT and CDR2 SNEGSKA (reference sequence). The DNA of the CDR3 is TGCAGTGCTCTTACCCGGGGGGCGGGGGAGCAGTACGTC. Translating it yields CSALTRGAGEQYV.

The table lists this clonotype with many counts. The chain employs TRBV5-1 and TRBJ2-3; D uncertain. The CDR3 length is 16 residues. Deletions cut 4 bases from V and 3 bases from J, with 18 bases between. The germline gives CDR1 SGHRS, CDR2 YFSETQ. DNA of the CDR3: TGCGCCAGCAGCCCGGCGGTGGGGTTTGGGACAGATACGCAGTATTTT. This sequence encodes CASSPAVGFGTDTQYF.

This clonotype has more than one count but fewer than ten. This chain connects TRBV10-3 to TRBJ2-1; 7 positions match TRBD2. Unmatched junction bases numbered 8, after V lost 4 bases and J lost 8 bases. Germline V lookup: CDR1 ENHRY, CDR2 SYGVKD. The CDR3 has 14 amino acids. CDR3 sequence: CAISARQAGDEQFF. In DNA, the CDR3 is TGTGCCATCAGTGCCCGCCAGGCGGGAGATGAGCAGTTCTTC.

The J gene is TRBJ1-1, the V gene TRBV3-1; 7 bases agree with TRBD1. The V and J ends lost 2 bases and 5 bases, in that order; junction bases with no gene match: 5. Germline V gene sequence: CDR1 LGHDT, CDR2 YNNKEL (reference sequence). CDR3 length equals 14 residues. The DNA for the CDR3 is TGTGCCAGCAGCCAACAAGACAGGGCGACTGAAGCTTTCTTT. Protein sequence: CASSQQDRATEAFF.

This clonotype has only a few counts. The gene calls are TRBV5-1 and TRBJ2-5, with 7 bases aligning to TRBD2. Germline V CDR1 and CDR2: SGHRS, YFSETQ. J was trimmed by 2 bases and V by 1 base; bases with no gene match: 5. The CDR3 has 15 residues. The CDR3 region is CASSLTAGWQETQYF. CDR3 DNA: TGCGCCAGCAGCTTGACAGCGGGGTGGCAAGAGACCCAGTACTTC.

The chain couples TRBV19 to TRBJ2-1, with 8 bases that match TRBD2. After removal of 2 bases from V and 5 bases from J, the junction contained 2 bases not matched to a gene. Germline CDR1 is LNHDA and CDR2 is SQIVND (reference sequence). The CDR3 contains 14 residues. CDR3 in amino acids: CASSIRGGHNEQFF. The CDR3 DNA follows: TGTGCCAGTAGTATACGGGGGGGACACAATGAGCAGTTCTTC.

This clonotype was detected ten times or more. This rearrangement joins TRBV3-1 to TRBJ1-5; 7 bases line up with TRBD1. Germline CDR1 LGHDT, CDR2 YNNKEL (reference sequence). CDR3 size: 16 residues. Trimming took 6 bases from V and 0 from J; bases not matched to a gene: 8. CDR3 protein: CASSRQGLYSNQPQHF. In DNA form, the CDR3 reads TGTGCCAGCAGTCGACAGGGATTATATAGCAATCAGCCCCAGCATTTT.

V and J are TRBV6-5 and TRBJ2-3, with 9 bases matching TRBD2. With 0 bases clipped from V and 4 bases from J, the junction kept 5 bases outside the gene matches. Germline lookup yields CDR1 MNHEY and CDR2 SVGAGI. The CDR3 covers 16 residues. CDR3 loop: CASSYSRTSVSDTQYF. For the CDR3, the DNA is TGTGCCAGCAGTTACTCCCGGACTAGCGTCTCAGATACGCAGTATTTT.

This clonotype occurred a few times. The DNA of the CDR3 is TGTGCCAGCAGCTTAGTCGTTGGGACAGATACGCAGTATTTT. It codes for CASSLVVGTDTQYF. The chain has TRBV7-2 and TRBJ2-3; D gene unclear. The V end lost 1 base, the J end lost 3 bases, and 8 bases lay between the germline ends. Germline V gene sequence: CDR1 SGHTA, CDR2 FQGNSA. The CDR3 loop spans 14 amino acids.

The chain is built from TRBV12-3 or TRBV12-4 and TRBJ1-4; D unclear. The germline V and J ends were trimmed by 7 bases and 2 bases, with 11 bases remaining between them. The CDR3 is made up of 14 amino acids. The CDR3 sequence: CASTKWETNEKLFF. The CDR3 nucleotides are TGTGCCAGCACCAAGTGGGAGACTAATGAAAAACTGTTTTTT.

The chain combines TRBV9 with TRBJ1-1; the D is unclear. Germline V lookup: CDR1 SGDLS, CDR2 YYNGEE. The CDR3 runs 13 residues. V dropped 0 bases and J dropped 3 bases, with 6 bases sitting between them. The CDR3 region has the DNA TGTGCCAGCAGCGTAGAAAGATACACTGAAGCTTTCTTT. Its translation: CASSVERYTEAFF.

This clonotype has at least ten counts. The V and J genes are TRBV5-1 and TRBJ1-2; D ambiguous. This CDR3 is 13 amino acids long. Trimming left V 4 bases short and J 3 bases short, with 10 bases between. CDR1 and CDR2 from the germline V gene are SGHRS and YFSETQ. In DNA form, the CDR3 reads TGCGCCAGCAGCCTTGGTAGCTACTATGGCTACACCTTC. This encodes CASSLGSYYGYTF.

The rearrangement uses TRBV11-2 and TRBJ2-2; D possibly uses TRBD1 or TRBD2 (6 bases each). Trimming took 5 bases from V and 15 from J, leaving 31 bases between them. The CDR3 spans 17 residues. Looked up from germline, CDR1 is SGHAT and CDR2 is FQNNGV. The CDR3 DNA reads as TGTGCCAGCAGCACCCGGGACGCCCGAGAGGACACCGGGGGCATGTTTTTT. Protein: CASSTRDAREDTGGMFF. The full variable domain, rest sourced from reference TRBV11-2 and TRBJ2-2, is EAGVAQSPRYKIIEKRQSVAFWCNPISGHATLYWYQQILGQGPKLLIQFQNNGVVDDSQLPKDRFSAERLKGVDSTLKIQPAKLEDSAVYLCASSTRDAREDTGGMFFGEGSRLTVL.

V and J are TRBV6-5 and TRBJ2-3; 8 nucleotides agree with TRBD1. Germline V gene lookup returns CDR1 MNHEY and CDR2 SVGAGI. The trim removed 5 bases at V and 4 bases at J, leaving 8 bases unmatched. This CDR3 is 15 amino acids long. In nucleotides, the CDR3 is TGTGCCAGCAGTGATTCGAGACAGGGGTCAGATACGCAGTATTTT. Protein product: CASSDSRQGSDTQYF.

The chain employs TRBV5-4 and TRBJ2-7; D might be TRBD2 (6 bases). Trimming removed 0 bases at V and 6 bases at J, with 10 bases between. This CDR3 contains 13 residues. The V gene's germline CDR1 is SGHNT and CDR2 YYREEE (reference sequence). DNA for the CDR3: TGTGCCAGCAGCTTGGGGAGGGTTGGCGAGCAGTACGTC. It codes for CASSLGRVGEQYV.